Presented here are 8 T cell receptor beta chains from one specimen sequenced in a study of shared clonotypes between healthy human individuals (dated by TCRdb to about 2020). The library was produced with the immunoSEQ multiplex PCR assay. Here the immuneACCESS table is served through TCRdb, limited to in-frame sequences with V and J called. Missing clones are a known gap in these copies; in checked studies unresolved V genes cover under half, and the rest lacks a known reason. Present in this sample are nearly 1 million clones, about three quarters of which were seen just once. Jointly, the top ten make up approximately 1.5% of the sample. The sample was memory CD4+ T cells sorted from blood. Interpreted using the paper, the cell subset or site label stands for: CD45RA-negative fraction. These receptor sequences come from a man aged 18 to 29 in good health.

The chain carries TRBV6-5 and TRBJ2-2, with D possibly matching TRBD2 (6 bases). The CDR3 contains 11 residues. V was trimmed by 10 bases and J by 12 bases, leaving 15 bases between them. Germline V CDR1 and CDR2: MNHEY, SVGAGI. The DNA of the CDR3 is TGTGCCACCACGCGCGGGATTCAGCTGTTTTTT. It specifies CATTRGIQLFF.

This chain connects TRBV18 to TRBJ1-1, with TRBD1 identical over 9 bases. V shed 3 bases and J 0 bases; nucleotides not matched to a gene: 5. The germline gives CDR1 KGHSH, CDR2 LQKENI. This CDR3 contains 16 residues. CDR3 sequence (DNA): TGTGCCAGCTCACCGTGGACAGGGGCATTGAACACTGAAGCTTTCTTT. Protein sequence: CASSPWTGALNTEAFF.

The rearrangement links TRBV7-9 to TRBJ2-1, with 8 bases fitting TRBD1. V shed 1 base, J shed 5 bases, and the junction held 4 bases outside the gene matches. The germline V gene encodes CDR1 SEHNR and CDR2 FQNEAQ (reference sequence). This CDR3 is 15 amino acids long. The CDR3 sequence: CASSLGRGLHNEQFF. Here the CDR3 DNA reads TGTGCCAGCAGCTTAGGCAGGGGGCTCCACAATGAGCAGTTCTTC.

This clone was counted at least ten times. The chain is built from TRBV27 and TRBJ2-2; 7 bases map to TRBD2. V lost 7 bases, J lost 5 bases, and 13 bases stayed unmatched. Germline CDR1 MNHEY, CDR2 SMNVEV (reference sequence). This CDR3 is built from 16 residues. CDR3 sequence: CASTGLVGGVTGELFF. For the CDR3, the DNA is TGTGCCAGCACGGGCTTAGTGGGAGGGGTAACCGGGGAGCTGTTTTTT.

CDR3 residues: CAWQGGNSPLHF. CDR3 nucleotides: TGTGCCTGGCAGGGCGGTAATTCACCCCTCCACTTT. The chain links TRBV30 to TRBJ1-6, with D possibly being TRBD1 (5 bases). Germline lookup yields CDR1 GTSNPN and CDR2 SVGIG (reference sequence). V was clipped by 5 bases and J by 6 bases, with 8 bases between them. The CDR3 is 12 amino acids.

This clone has a single count. The chain is built from TRBV28 and TRBJ2-7; 8 bases align to TRBD1. J gave up 2 bases and V 8 bases, and 8 bases lay outside the gene matches. Germline-derived CDR1 and CDR2 are MDHEN and SYDVKM. This CDR3 comprises 14 residues. In DNA, the CDR3 is TGTGCCAGCCAGAAGACAGGGGCGACCTACGAGCAGTACTTC. Its protein is CASQKTGATYEQYF.

V gene TRBV5-1 combines with J gene TRBJ2-7, with a possible D match to TRBD2 (5 bases). The CDR3 extends over 15 amino acids. V shed 4 bases and J shed 4 bases, with 18 bases lying between them. Germline V lookup: CDR1 SGHRS, CDR2 YFSETQ. CDR3 coding DNA: TGCGCCAGCAGCCCGGAGGCCAACCTCCTATACGAGCAGTACTTC. It specifies CASSPEANLLYEQYF.

The V gene is TRBV2, the J gene TRBJ2-7; D is ambiguous. V lost 8 bases, J lost 1 base, and 9 bases lay in between. The V gene's germline CDR1 is SNHLY and CDR2 FYNNEI. The CDR3 extends over 12 amino acids. CDR3 nucleotides: TGTGCCAGCGAATTAGGATCCTACGAGCAGTACTTC. Its protein is CASELGSYEQYF.